The T cell receptor (beta chain) under discussion was sequenced for a study of blood T cell repertoires in COVID-19. As for the study in general: The United States, Italy and Spain provided the acute and convalescent COVID-19 samples.

This clone was recorded a few times. Profiling relied on immunoSEQ multiplex PCR, and the TCRdb table lists in-frame clones only, not all of them. The sample contains over 150,000 clones, roughly 84% of which appear only once. This CDR3 region has 14 residues. V was pared by 4 bases and J by 1 base, with 10 bases between. The V gene's germline CDR1 is MGHRA and CDR2 YSYEKL. The clonotype comes from a woman aged 25-40 years who had recovered from COVID-19. Sample: PBMCs or T cells enriched from blood (not recorded which). The rearrangement uses TRBV4-1 and TRBJ1-1; D gene ambiguous. CDR3 residues: CASSLVAENTEAFF. The CDR3 DNA follows: TGCGCCAGCAGCCTTGTGGCAGAGAACACTGAAGCTTTCTTT.